The source of this T cell receptor beta chain is a study of shared clonotypes between healthy human individuals. Execution of the assay was at deep level. Some clones are missing from TCRdb's copy, which holds only in-frame ones; the method was immunoSEQ multiplex PCR. The repertoire consists of about 300,000 clones, with roughly 70% occurring once and the leading ten covering about 9.4%. V dropped 10 bases and J dropped 3 bases, with 9 bases sitting between them. CDR1 and CDR2 from the germline V gene are ENHRY and SYGVKD. The CDR3 totals 12 residues. The specimen was memory CD4+ T cells sorted from blood. Regarding subset: CD45RA-negative fraction. This TCR derives from a young man in good health. V usage is TRBV10-3 and J usage is TRBJ1-4; TRBD1 might be the D (5 bases). The CDR3 region has the DNA TGTGCCACCCGGGACCCTAATGAAAAACTGTTTTTT. This gives the protein CATRDPNEKLFF.